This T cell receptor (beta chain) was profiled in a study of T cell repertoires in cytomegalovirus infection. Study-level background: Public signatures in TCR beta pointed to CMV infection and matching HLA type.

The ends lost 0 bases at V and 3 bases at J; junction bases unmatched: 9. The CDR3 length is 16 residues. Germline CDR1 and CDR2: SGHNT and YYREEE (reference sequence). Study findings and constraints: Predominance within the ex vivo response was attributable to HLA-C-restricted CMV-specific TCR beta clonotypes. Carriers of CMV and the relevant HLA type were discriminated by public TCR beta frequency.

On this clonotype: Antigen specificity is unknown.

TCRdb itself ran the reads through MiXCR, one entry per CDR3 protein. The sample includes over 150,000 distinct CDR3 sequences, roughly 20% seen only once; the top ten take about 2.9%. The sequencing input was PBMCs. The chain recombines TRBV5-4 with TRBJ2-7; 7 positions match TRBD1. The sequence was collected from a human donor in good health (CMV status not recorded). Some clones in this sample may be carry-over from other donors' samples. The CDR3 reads CASSLGLRDSDYEQYF. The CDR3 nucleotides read TGTGCCAGCAGCTTGGGACTCCGGGACAGTGACTACGAGCAGTACTTC.